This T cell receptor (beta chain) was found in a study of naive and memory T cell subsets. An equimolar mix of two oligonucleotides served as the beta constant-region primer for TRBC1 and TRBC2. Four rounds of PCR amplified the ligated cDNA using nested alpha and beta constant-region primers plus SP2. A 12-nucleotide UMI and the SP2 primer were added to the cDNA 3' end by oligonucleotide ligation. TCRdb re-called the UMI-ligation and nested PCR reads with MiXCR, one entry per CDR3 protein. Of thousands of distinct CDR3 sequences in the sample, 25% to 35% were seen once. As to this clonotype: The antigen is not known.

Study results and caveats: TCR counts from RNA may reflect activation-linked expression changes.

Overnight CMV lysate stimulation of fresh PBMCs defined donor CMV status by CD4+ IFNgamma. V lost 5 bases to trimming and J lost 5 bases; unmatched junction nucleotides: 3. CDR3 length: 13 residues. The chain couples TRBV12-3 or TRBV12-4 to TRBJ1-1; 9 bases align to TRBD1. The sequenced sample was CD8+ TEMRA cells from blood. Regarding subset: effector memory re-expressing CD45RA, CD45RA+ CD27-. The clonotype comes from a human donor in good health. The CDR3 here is CASSPGTGTEAFF. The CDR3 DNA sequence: TGTGCCAGCAGTCCCGGGACAGGGACTGAAGCTTTCTTT.